These 30 T cell receptor beta chains share one sample of origin, sequenced in a study of cytomegalovirus exposure and HLA in healthy donors (dated by TCRdb to about 2017). Library preparation employed the immunoSEQ multiplex PCR assay. TCRdb obtained this table from immuneACCESS and retained in-frame rearrangements with V and J assigned. These tables miss some clones; where compared with another copy, unresolved V genes account for less than half of the shortfall, and the remainder is unexplained. The sample yields roughly 95,000 clones; approximately 81% were counted once. Of the sample, roughly 22% falls within the top ten clones. Sequencing was performed on PBMCs. These receptors were collected from a man younger than 35 in good health and CMV-seropositive.

This clone came up a few times. Compared with germline, one end of the junction differs, possibly owing to a read error. The genes are TRBV18 and TRBJ2-7, with D possibly TRBD1 on 6 matching bases. This CDR3 is built from 15 residues. Germline V gene data show CDR1 as KGHSH and CDR2 as LQKENI. CDR3 sequence: CASSPLGAAQGKQYF. CDR3 DNA: TGTGCCAGCTCTCCACTCGGGGCCGCCCAGGGGAAGCAGTACTTC.

Written as DNA, the CDR3 is TGTGCCAGCAGACTAGCGGGAGTGGGGTTTAACTACGAGCAGTACGTC. It is translated as CASRLAGVGFNYEQYV. This sequence joins TRBV25-1 and TRBJ2-7; TRBD2 agrees at 11 bases. The CDR3 has 16 amino acids. CDR1 and CDR2 (germline): MGHDK, SYGVNS. After removal of 6 bases from V and 3 bases from J, the junction contained 10 bases not matched to a gene.

The J gene is TRBJ1-4, the V gene TRBV30; D gene uncertain. From germline, CDR1 is GTSNPN and CDR2 SVGIG (reference sequence). V gave up 3 bases and J gave up 0 bases, with 11 bases separating them. There are 15 residues in the CDR3. This CDR3 reads CAWSPGGATNEKLFF. CDR3 bases: TGTGCCTGGAGCCCCGGAGGTGCAACTAATGAAAAACTGTTTTTT.

The chain joins TRBV19 to TRBJ1-5, with D tentatively TRBD1 (6 bases). Germline V gives CDR1 LNHDA, CDR2 SQIVND (reference sequence). The V gene lost 7 bases and the J gene lost 3 bases, with 7 bases spanning the gap. This CDR3 spans 12 amino acids. The CDR3 reads CASNRVNQPQHF. The CDR3 DNA sequence: TGTGCCAGTAACAGGGTCAATCAGCCCCAGCATTTT. Drawing the rest from reference TRBV19 and TRBJ1-5, the complete variable domain is DGGITQSPKYLFRKEGQNVTLSCEQNLNHDAMYWYRQDPGQGLRLIYYSQIVNDFQKGDIAEGYSVSREKKESFPLTVTSAQKNPTAFYLCASNRVNQPQHFGDGTRLSIL.

The chain links TRBV2 to TRBJ2-4, with D maybe TRBD2 (5 bases). V lost 4 bases to trimming and J lost 1 base, with 5 bases between them. Per germline, CDR1 SNHLY and CDR2 FYNNEI. The CDR3 spans 13 residues. The CDR3 DNA sequence: TGTGCCAGCAGTGGGACTGCCAAAAACATTCAGTACTTC. Protein: CASSGTAKNIQYF.

This clone has a handful of counts. V gene TRBV27 combines with J gene TRBJ1-5; D is unclear. The V gene lost 2 bases and the J gene lost 6 bases, with 5 bases spanning the gap. The germline V gene encodes CDR1 MNHEY and CDR2 SMNVEV (reference sequence). The CDR3 has 12 residues. CDR3 region: CASSLGGQPQHF. CDR3 in DNA: TGTGCCAGCAGTTTAGGCGGTCAGCCCCAGCATTTT.

This chain joins TRBV2 and TRBJ1-1; D is uncertain. CDR1 is SNHLY, CDR2 FYNNEI, per germline. Deletions cut 11 bases from V and 2 bases from J, with 15 bases between. The CDR3 consists of 13 residues. The CDR3 nucleotides read TGTGCCCGATCGAGGCCCCATAACACTGAAGCTTTCTTT. It yields the protein CARSRPHNTEAFF.

The rearrangement links TRBV19 to TRBJ2-2; 8 bases are a match to TRBD2. CDR3 length equals 15 residues. Germline V gene lookup returns CDR1 LNHDA and CDR2 SQIVND (reference sequence). V trimming: 10 bases; J trimming: 7 bases; junction bases outside the gene matches: 14. The CDR3 sequence is CATKKKREKIGELFF. The CDR3 DNA reads TGTGCCACAAAAAAGAAGCGGGAGAAGATCGGGGAGCTGTTTTTT. Full variable domain (missing parts from reference TRBV19 and TRBJ2-2): DGGITQSPKYLFRKEGQNVTLSCEQNLNHDAMYWYRQDPGQGLRLIYYSQIVNDFQKGDIAEGYSVSREKKESFPLTVTSAQKNPTAFYLCATKKKREKIGELFFGEGSRLTVL.

This clone appeared once. The chain uses TRBV7-3 and TRBJ2-7; no clear D gene. V lost 0 bases to trimming and J lost 0 bases, with 12 bases between them. The germline V gene encodes CDR1 SGHTA and CDR2 FQGTGA. This CDR3 spans 16 amino acids. The CDR3 loop reads CASSLTVVYSSYEQYV. The CDR3 nucleotides read TGTGCCAGCAGCTTAACGGTAGTATACAGCTCCTACGAGCAGTACGTC.

The V gene is TRBV9, the J gene TRBJ1-2; 10 positions agree with TRBD1. Germline values: CDR1 SGDLS, CDR2 YYNGEE. The CDR3 runs to 15 residues. Trimming removed 3 bases from V and 6 bases from J; junction bases left unmatched: 8. CDR3 nucleotides: TGTGCCAGCAGCGCGTGGGGACAGGGGAATGATGGCTACACCTTC. It is translated as CASSAWGQGNDGYTF.

This sequence joins TRBV5-4 and TRBJ2-2; 10 bases line up with TRBD2. This CDR3 spans 16 amino acids. J was trimmed by 5 bases and V by 3 bases; bases with no gene match: 7. The germline V gene encodes CDR1 SGHNT and CDR2 YYREEE (reference sequence). CDR3 in amino acids: CASSSLAGVDTGELFF. The CDR3 DNA is TGTGCCAGCAGCTCCCTAGCGGGAGTCGATACCGGGGAGCTGTTTTTT.

The rearrangement joins TRBV5-1 to TRBJ2-6; D may be TRBD1 (5 bases). Trimming cost V 4 bases and J 1 base, with 18 bases left between them. Germline values: CDR1 SGHRS, CDR2 YFSETQ. The CDR3 totals 18 residues. CDR3: CASSTMTDSLSGANVLTF. Written as DNA, the CDR3 is TGCGCCAGCAGCACTATGACAGATAGTCTTTCTGGGGCCAACGTCCTGACTTTC.

V usage is TRBV7-6 and J usage is TRBJ2-5, with 8 bases aligning to TRBD2. Losses at the gene ends were 8 bases for V and 0 bases for J; bases not matched to a gene: 2. Germline V gene lookup returns CDR1 SGHVS and CDR2 FNYEAQ. CDR3 size: 13 residues. CDR3 sequence (DNA): TGTGCCAGCGGCGGGGGGTACCAAGAGACCCAGTACTTC. This gives the protein CASGGGYQETQYF. The full variable domain, in which reference TRBV7-6 and TRBJ2-5 provide the parts outside the CDR3, is GAGVSQSPRYKVTKRGQDVALRCDPISGHVSLYWYRQALGQGPEFLTYFNYEAQQDKSGLPNDRFSAERPEGSISTLTIQRTEQRDSAMYRCASGGGYQETQYFGPGTRLLVL.

This chain links TRBV27 with TRBJ2-1; 8 bases fit TRBD1. This CDR3 contains 16 residues. V lost 4 bases, J lost 0 bases, and 5 bases stayed unmatched. Germline V gives CDR1 MNHEY, CDR2 SMNVEV (reference sequence). CDR3 residues: CASSSDRGSSYNEQFF. As DNA, the CDR3 is TGTGCCAGCAGTTCAGACAGGGGTAGCTCCTACAATGAGCAGTTCTTC.

This clone came up a few times. The V call is TRBV28, the J call TRBJ1-5; D not certain. The V end lost 6 bases, the J end lost 2 bases, and 8 bases lay between the germline ends. This CDR3 has 13 amino acids. Germline CDR1 is MDHEN and CDR2 is SYDVKM. CDR3 nucleotide sequence: TGTGCCAGCAGGCAGGAGGGCAATCAGCCCCAGCATTTT. This sequence encodes CASRQEGNQPQHF.

This clone was seen a handful of times. This rearrangement joins TRBV5-1 to TRBJ2-7, with TRBD2 matching over 8 bases. The CDR3 extends over 15 amino acids. V shed 4 bases and J 2 bases; nucleotides not matched to a gene: 8. The germline V gene encodes CDR1 SGHRS and CDR2 YFSETQ. The CDR3 spells CASSGTSGTPYEQYF. CDR3 sequence (DNA): TGCGCCAGCAGCGGAACTAGCGGAACACCCTACGAGCAGTACTTC. The entire variable domain, with the rest obtained from reference TRBV5-1 and TRBJ2-7, is as follows: KAGVTQTPRYLIKTRGQQVTLSCSPISGHRSVSWYQQTPGQGLQFLFEYFSETQRNKGNFPGRFSGRQFSNSRSEMNVSTLELGDSALYLCASSGTSGTPYEQYFGPGTRLTVT.

Concerning this clone itself: The germline gene is not matched at one end of the junction; a read error may be the cause. The rearrangement uses TRBV15 and TRBJ1-5, with TRBD1 matching 8 bases. CDR3 size: 15 residues. The V gene's germline CDR1 is LNHNV and CDR2 YYDKDF (reference sequence). CDR3 residues: CATRRDRGEAQPQHF. CDR3 bases: TGTGCCACCAGAAGAGACAGGGGCGAGGCTCAGCCCCAGCATTTT. The whole variable domain, filled in from reference TRBV15 and TRBJ1-5, reads DAMVIQNPRYQVTQFGKPVTLSCSQTLNHNVMYWYQQKSSQAPKLLFHYYDKDFNNEADTPDNFQSRRPNTSFCFLDIRSPGLGDTAMYLCATRRDRGEAQPQHFGDGTRLSIL.

V is TRBV5-1 and J is TRBJ2-1; 8 positions match TRBD1. CDR1 is SGHRS and CDR2 is YFSETQ in the germline V gene. This CDR3 has 16 amino acids. V was clipped by 3 bases and J by 9 bases; unmatched bases: 14. This CDR3 reads CASSSGARTGFVEQFF. The CDR3 region has the DNA TGCGCCAGCAGCTCTGGGGCCCGGACAGGGTTTGTTGAGCAGTTCTTC.

The V and J genes are TRBV6-6 and TRBJ2-7; maybe TRBD1 (5 bases). CDR3 length: 14 amino acids. V shed 2 bases and J shed 0 bases, with 8 bases lying between them. In germline, CDR1 is MNHNY, CDR2 SVGAGI (reference sequence). CDR3 coding DNA: TGTGCCAGCAGTTACAACAGGCTCTCCTACGAGCAGTACTTC. Its translation: CASSYNRLSYEQYF.

The chain employs TRBV18 and TRBJ1-1, with 8 nucleotides matching TRBD1. CDR3 size: 13 residues. The germline gives CDR1 KGHSH, CDR2 LQKENI. Germline trimming cut 5 bases from V and 2 bases from J; bases unmatched to any gene: 1. For the CDR3, the DNA is TGTGCCAGCTCAGACAGGGGCAACACTGAAGCTTTCTTT. Translated: CASSDRGNTEAFF.

The rearrangement links TRBV5-1 to TRBJ2-3; D perhaps matches TRBD1 (8 bases). The CDR3 contains 14 residues. The germline CDR1 and CDR2 sequences are SGHRS and YFSETQ. Trimming removed 1 base from V and 8 bases from J, with 14 bases in between. CDR3 loop: CASSLTGGGGTQYF. Here the CDR3 DNA reads TGCGCCAGCAGCTTGACAGGGGGAGGGGGTACGCAGTATTTT.

The chain carries TRBV11-1 and TRBJ2-2; 10 bases match TRBD2. V lost 2 bases and J lost 4; bases outside the gene matches: 13. From germline, CDR1 is SGHAT and CDR2 FQDESV (reference sequence). CDR3 length: 19 residues. The CDR3 is CASSLRKGASGSSTGELFF. As DNA, the CDR3 is TGTGCCAGCAGCTTAAGAAAGGGGGCTAGCGGGAGCTCCACCGGGGAGCTGTTTTTT.

This clone appeared many times. This chain links TRBV28 with TRBJ1-2, with D possibly being TRBD1 (6 bases). With 3 bases removed from V and 0 bases from J, the gap between germline ends came to 11 bases. From germline, CDR1 is MDHEN and CDR2 SYDVKM. The CDR3 loop spans 15 amino acids. The CDR3 loop reads CASSLSGAPNYGYTF. CDR3 nucleotides: TGTGCCAGCAGTTTGTCAGGGGCCCCTAACTATGGCTACACCTTC.

V and J are TRBV7-9 and TRBJ2-2, with 8 bases identical to TRBD2. With V trimmed by 3 bases and J by 6 bases, 12 bases remained unmatched. In germline, CDR1 is SEHNR, CDR2 FQNEAQ (reference sequence). This CDR3 has 17 amino acids. CDR3: CASSFVVRGRMSGELFF. Here the CDR3 DNA reads TGTGCCAGCAGCTTCGTAGTGCGCGGGAGGATGTCCGGGGAGCTGTTTTTT.

This clone showed up just a few times. The chain employs TRBV5-1 and TRBJ2-7, with D possibly matching TRBD2 (5 bases). The CDR3 totals 14 residues. Per the germline V gene, CDR1 is SGHRS and CDR2 is YFSETQ. The V end was cut by 4 bases, the J end by 0 bases, with 11 bases between. CDR3 sequence: CASSSLGSSYEQYF. The CDR3 DNA follows: TGCGCCAGCAGCAGTTTAGGGAGCTCCTACGAGCAGTACTTC.

V is TRBV28 and J is TRBJ2-7; D ambiguous. With 7 bases removed from V and 2 bases from J, the gap between germline ends came to 12 bases. Germline V CDR1 and CDR2: MDHEN, SYDVKM. This CDR3 comprises 13 residues. The chain's CDR3 is CASNDIATYEQYF. The CDR3 DNA sequence: TGTGCCAGCAACGACATTGCAACCTACGAGCAGTACTTC.

The chain is built from TRBV9 and TRBJ2-3; D is unclear. In germline, CDR1 is SGDLS, CDR2 YYNGEE. The CDR3 is 12 amino acids. The ends were cut back, 4 bases at V and 2 bases at J, with 5 bases in the middle. The CDR3 here is CASSPNTDTQYF. CDR3 sequence (DNA): TGTGCCAGCAGCCCAAACACAGATACGCAGTATTTT.

The J gene is TRBJ2-2, the V gene TRBV4-1; 9 bases fit TRBD1. V shed 2 bases and J 1 base; nucleotides not matched to a gene: 2. The germline V gene has CDR1 MGHRA and CDR2 YSYEKL. This CDR3 has 16 amino acids. As DNA, the CDR3 is TGCGCCAGCAGCCAATGGACAGGGGAGAACACCGGGGAGCTGTTTTTT. Amino acids: CASSQWTGENTGELFF.

The chain has TRBV4-1 and TRBJ1-2; TRBD1 might be the D (6 bases). Germline V gene sequence: CDR1 MGHRA, CDR2 YSYEKL. This CDR3 has 15 residues. The V gene lost 0 bases and the J gene lost 4 bases, with 12 bases spanning the gap. The CDR3 sequence is CASSQDGRGGYGYTF. The DNA of the CDR3 is TGCGCCAGCAGCCAAGATGGGAGAGGGGGCTATGGCTACACCTTC.

The chain joins TRBV2 to TRBJ1-1, with D perhaps TRBD1 (6 bases). V was trimmed by 6 bases and J by 6 bases, leaving 8 bases between them. Germline loops: CDR1 SNHLY, CDR2 FYNNEI. This CDR3 is built from 11 residues. The CDR3 sequence is CASRGGSEAFF. CDR3 sequence (DNA): TGTGCCAGCAGAGGGGGTTCTGAAGCTTTCTTT.